This TCR beta chain was captured in a study of shared clonotypes between healthy human individuals. Study-wide points: Donor scarcity curtailed the genetic and exposure-history diversity represented herein. Deeper or shallower sequencing was expected to change how clonotypes are shared among donors.

A remark on this clone: The target antigen is unknown. A much larger clone differs from this one at a single base, so this may be a read error.

Germline V lookup: CDR1 SGHVS, CDR2 FQNEAQ. The CDR3 runs 15 residues. The assay used deep level. With ten immunoSEQ deep assay plates, unsorted PBMC DNA underwent sequencing. Assay used: immunoSEQ multiplex PCR; TCRdb lists only in-frame clones, some missing. This sample carries fewer than 600,000 clones, 60% to 80% of them seen once, and the ten largest clones take 12%. The TCR originated in a middle-aged woman in good health. Some clones in this sample may be carry-over from other donors' samples. The sequencing input was PBMCs. The chain joins TRBV7-8 to TRBJ1-4; D is possibly TRBD1 (5 bases). The CDR3 protein is CASSSRGEKNEKPFF. CDR3 sequence (DNA): TGTGCCAGCAGCTCCCGGGGGGAGAAGAACGAAAAACCGTTTTTT.